This T cell receptor (beta chain) was retrieved from a study of OX40 agonist ivuxolimab in advanced cancers. As for the study in general: Melanoma, hepatocellular carcinoma, head and neck or renal cell cancer occurred in dose-escalation patients.

V was clipped by 4 bases and J by 2 bases, with 2 bases between them. This CDR3 comprises 12 residues. Looked up from germline, CDR1 is SGHVS and CDR2 is FQNEAQ. Libraries were prepared by immunoSEQ multiplex PCR; TCRdb keeps only in-frame clonotypes and omits some of them. The table shows about 46,000 clones, with around 85% occurring only once. The chain recombines TRBV7-8 with TRBJ2-2; D remains unclear. Sequencing was performed on CD4+ or CD8+ T cells sorted from blood, taken in a trial of the OX40 agonist ivuxolimab. This receptor was obtained from an adult with an advanced solid tumor such as melanoma, head and neck, liver or kidney cancer. The CDR3 protein is CASSYNTGELFF. CDR3 sequence (DNA): TGTGCCAGCAGCTATAACACCGGGGAGCTGTTTTTT.